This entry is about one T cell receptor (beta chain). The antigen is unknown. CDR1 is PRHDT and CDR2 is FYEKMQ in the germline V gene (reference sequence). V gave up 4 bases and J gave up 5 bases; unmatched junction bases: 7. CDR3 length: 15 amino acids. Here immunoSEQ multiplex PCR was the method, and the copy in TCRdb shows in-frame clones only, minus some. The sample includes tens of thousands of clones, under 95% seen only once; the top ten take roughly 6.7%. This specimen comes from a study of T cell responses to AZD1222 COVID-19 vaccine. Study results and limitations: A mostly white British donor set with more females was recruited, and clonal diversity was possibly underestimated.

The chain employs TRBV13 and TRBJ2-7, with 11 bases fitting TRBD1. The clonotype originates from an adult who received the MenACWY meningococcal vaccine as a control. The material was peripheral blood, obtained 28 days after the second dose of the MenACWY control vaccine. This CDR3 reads CASSSGQGARNEQYF. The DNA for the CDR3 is TGTGCCAGCAGCTCTGGACAGGGGGCGAGGAACGAGCAGTACTTC.